This entry features one TCR beta chain sequence. This CDR3 spans 11 amino acids. Trimming removed 4 bases from V and 4 bases from J, with 3 bases in between. Per the germline V gene, CDR1 is SEHNR and CDR2 is FQNEAQ (reference sequence). Authors' data handling: Reference gene primer amplification yielded estimated nucleated cell counts. Sequencing used immunoSEQ multiplex PCR; TCRdb keeps in-frame clones, though not all of them. That table gives V, J and clone size, and the DNA gave D and trimming. The sample yields some 120,000 clones, more than 70% seen once. The data belong to a study of blood T cell repertoires in COVID-19. Study-level background: Samples representing acute and convalescent COVID-19 were sourced from the United States, Italy and Spain.

Sample: peripheral blood. This TCR was sampled from a woman younger than 45 who had recovered from COVID-19. V gene TRBV7-9 combines with J gene TRBJ2-3; D gene unclear. CDR3 loop: CASSSSDTQYF. Written as DNA, the CDR3 is TGTGCCAGCAGCTCCTCAGATACGCAGTATTTT.